The 26 T cell receptor beta chains below were found in one sample sequenced in a study of cytomegalovirus exposure and HLA in healthy donors (dated by TCRdb to about 2017). The method behind the library was the immunoSEQ multiplex PCR assay. A mixture of 60 forward primers for TCR Vbeta segments and 13 reverse primers for TCR Jbeta segments was used in the multiplex PCR. The table comes from immuneACCESS by way of TCRdb, which keeps in-frame sequences with V and J called. Part of the clones is missing from these tables; in studies checked, under half for an unresolved V gene and the rest for unknown reasons. For this sample the table gives 130,000 to 150,000 clones, of which about four fifths were detected only once. The ten largest make up under 5% of the sample. Sequenced: PBMCs. The receptors derive from a man in his forties in good health and CMV-seronegative.

V usage is TRBV5-1 and J usage is TRBJ2-1; TRBD2 matches 11 bases. Per the germline V gene, CDR1 is SGHRS and CDR2 is YFSETQ. V shed 4 bases, J shed 0 bases, and the junction held 3 bases outside the gene matches. CDR3 length equals 16 residues. The CDR3 DNA reads TGCGCCAGCAGCATTAGCGGGGGGGCCTCCTACAATGAGCAGTTCTTC. It translates to CASSISGGASYNEQFF.

The chain carries TRBV28 and TRBJ2-3, with 14 bases matching TRBD2. Per germline, CDR1 MDHEN and CDR2 SYDVKM. J was trimmed by 6 bases and V by 6 bases; bases with no gene match: 14. The CDR3 is 18 amino acids. This chain's CDR3 is CASRTWGLAGEGSDTQYF. The CDR3 nucleotides read TGTGCCAGCAGAACTTGGGGACTAGCGGGGGAAGGATCGGATACGCAGTATTTT.

V usage is TRBV11-2 and J usage is TRBJ1-4; no firm D call. Per germline, CDR1 SGHAT and CDR2 FQNNGV. V lost 1 base and J 5 bases, leaving 8 bases between the germline ends. This CDR3 spans 14 amino acids. The CDR3 here is CASSLGQANEKLFF. The DNA of the CDR3 is TGTGCCAGCAGCTTAGGGCAGGCGAATGAAAAACTGTTTTTT.

The J gene is TRBJ2-4, the V gene TRBV4-2, with TRBD1 matching 8 bases. In germline, CDR1 is LGHNA, CDR2 YNFKEQ. V lost 1 base and J lost 4; bases outside the gene matches: 9. CDR3 length equals 17 residues. CDR3 DNA: TGTGCCAGCAGCCAAGGAAGGAGTTGGACAGGGAAAAACATTCAGTACTTC. It codes for CASSQGRSWTGKNIQYF.

This chain uses TRBV19 with TRBJ2-3, with 9 bases fitting TRBD2. The trim removed 3 bases at V and 2 bases at J, leaving 6 bases unmatched. This CDR3 comprises 16 residues. In germline, CDR1 is LNHDA, CDR2 SQIVND (reference sequence). For the CDR3, the DNA is TGTGCCAGTAGTATGAGTAGCGGGAGATACACAGATACGCAGTATTTT. Translation gives CASSMSSGRYTDTQYF.

This clone was observed a few times. This sequence joins TRBV2 and TRBJ2-1; TRBD2 aligns across 7 bases. Trimming cost V 6 bases and J 10 bases; bases outside gene matches: 12. The CDR3 totals 14 residues. Germline V gene data show CDR1 as SNHLY and CDR2 as FYNNEI. CDR3 sequence: CASRSGAASPEQFF. Here the CDR3 DNA reads TGTGCCAGCAGAAGCGGGGCCGCTTCCCCCGAGCAGTTCTTC. The full variable domain, in which reference TRBV2 and TRBJ2-1 provide the parts outside the CDR3, is EPEVTQTPSHQVTQMGQEVILRCVPISNHLYFYWYRQILGQKVEFLVSFYNNEISEKSEIFDDQFSVERPDGSNFTLKIRSTKLEDSAMYFCASRSGAASPEQFFGPGTRLTVL.

V gene TRBV5-1 combines with J gene TRBJ2-3; TRBD1 is a possible D gene (5 bases). Trimming took 0 bases from V and 4 from J, leaving 9 bases between them. The CDR3 totals 14 residues. CDR1 and CDR2 (germline): SGHRS, YFSETQ. The CDR3 nucleotides are TGCGCCAGCAGCTTGGATCAGGGTGCAGATACGCAGTATTTT. This gives the protein CASSLDQGADTQYF.

This clone was recorded a few times. The rearrangement links TRBV27 to TRBJ1-1; D is possibly TRBD1 (6 bases). Germline V gene data show CDR1 as MNHEY and CDR2 as SMNVEV (reference sequence). This CDR3 is built from 14 residues. V was shortened by 6 bases and J by 3 bases, with 14 bases between the two germline ends. The DNA for the CDR3 is TGTGCCAGCAGCTTTTGGGGGCGAGACACTGAAGCTTTCTTT. This gives the protein CASSFWGRDTEAFF.

A few counts support this clone. V usage is TRBV6-1 and J usage is TRBJ1-2; 9 nucleotides align to TRBD1. The germline CDR1 and CDR2 sequences are MNHNS and SASEGT. V lost 10 bases and J lost 6; bases outside the gene matches: 9. CDR3 length: 13 residues. CDR3 coding DNA: TGTGCCACCGCCCTACGGGACAGGGATGGCTACACCTTC. This translates into CATALRDRDGYTF.

The chain couples TRBV27 to TRBJ1-6; TRBD1 matches 7 bases. The CDR3 extends over 17 amino acids. CDR1 and CDR2 (germline): MNHEY, SMNVEV (reference sequence). V shed 5 bases and J 10 bases; nucleotides not matched to a gene: 17. CDR3 protein: CASSPQRTGRDMSPLHF. The CDR3 DNA reads TGTGCCAGCAGTCCCCAGCGGACAGGCCGAGATATGTCACCCCTCCACTTT.

This clone was counted only a few times. The J gene is TRBJ1-3, the V gene TRBV9; perhaps TRBD1 as D (5 bases). This CDR3 has 15 residues. Germline V gene lookup returns CDR1 SGDLS and CDR2 YYNGEE. V lost 3 bases to trimming and J lost 1 base, with 11 bases between them. CDR3 nucleotide sequence: TGTGCCAGCAGCGCCGGAGGGGTTTCTGGAAACACCATATATTTT. Its translation is CASSAGGVSGNTIYF.

V and J are TRBV7-9 and TRBJ2-7; no reliable D call. The germline CDR1 and CDR2 sequences are SEHNR and FQNEAQ (reference sequence). The CDR3 runs 14 residues. Trimming pared 5 bases from V and 2 bases from J, leaving 13 bases between. CDR3 sequence: CASSPVGGTYEQYF. Written as DNA, the CDR3 is TGTGCCAGCAGCCCTGTCGGCGGAACCTACGAGCAGTACTTC.

CDR3 sequence reads: CASSYKGTDRASPLHF. The CDR3 DNA reads TGTGCCAGCAGTTACAAAGGGACTGACAGGGCATCACCCCTCCACTTT. This chain connects TRBV6-5 to TRBJ1-6, with 7 bases fitting TRBD1. Germline V CDR1 and CDR2: MNHEY, SVGAGI. The CDR3 loop spans 16 amino acids. With V trimmed by 2 bases and J by 10 bases, 11 bases remained unmatched.

The CDR3 nucleotides are TGCGCCAGCAACTCCGGCGGGCAGACCCTTTGGACTGAAGCTTTCTTT. Protein sequence: CASNSGGQTLWTEAFF. V gene TRBV5-1 combines with J gene TRBJ1-1; D not resolved. CDR3 length: 16 amino acids. V lost 6 bases and J lost 5, with 23 bases in between. Germline lookup yields CDR1 SGHRS and CDR2 YFSETQ.

The CDR3 here is CASSQAGLAGGELFF. The CDR3 nucleotides are TGCGCCAGCAGCCAAGCGGGACTAGCAGGCGGGGAGCTGTTTTTT. The chain has TRBV4-1 and TRBJ2-2, with 9 bases fitting TRBD2. Germline lookup yields CDR1 MGHRA and CDR2 YSYEKL. The ends lost 1 base at V and 7 bases at J; junction bases unmatched: 4. CDR3 size: 15 residues.

The chain recombines TRBV19 with TRBJ1-1; 10 bases map to TRBD1. This CDR3 is built from 14 residues. The trim removed 1 base at V and 6 bases at J, leaving 2 bases unmatched. Germline CDR1 and CDR2: LNHDA and SQIVND (reference sequence). The CDR3 region is CASSIVGTGAEAFF. CDR3 bases: TGTGCCAGTAGTATAGTGGGGACAGGGGCTGAAGCTTTCTTT.

The rearrangement uses TRBV9 and TRBJ2-3, with TRBD1 matching 10 bases. The CDR3 contains 16 residues. V dropped 3 bases and J dropped 1; count of bases not matched to a gene: 5. The V gene's germline CDR1 is SGDLS and CDR2 YYNGEE. The CDR3 region has the DNA TGTGCCAGCAGCGACAGACAGGGGGCAGGCACAGATACGCAGTATTTT. Translating it yields CASSDRQGAGTDTQYF.

The chain joins TRBV9 to TRBJ2-2, with a possible D match to TRBD1 (5 bases). The V end lost 3 bases, the J end lost 4 bases, and 10 bases lay between the germline ends. The CDR3 has 14 amino acids. Germline loops: CDR1 SGDLS, CDR2 YYNGEE. CDR3 nucleotides: TGTGCCAGCAGCGCCGGACATAGCACCGGGGAGCTGTTTTTT. This encodes CASSAGHSTGELFF.

The chain joins TRBV27 to TRBJ1-6; D remains unclear. Trimming removed 6 bases from V and 1 base from J, with 13 bases in between. Germline V gene lookup returns CDR1 MNHEY and CDR2 SMNVEV (reference sequence). This CDR3 contains 16 residues. The CDR3, as DNA: TGTGCCAGCAGACCCGCGGGGAAGTCCTATAATTCACCCCTCCACTTT. Residues: CASRPAGKSYNSPLHF.

The rearrangement uses TRBV9 and TRBJ2-3; possibly TRBD1 for D (5 bases). The CDR3 runs to 15 residues. CDR1 is SGDLS and CDR2 is YYNGEE in the germline V gene. Deletions cut 1 base from V and 2 bases from J, with 11 bases between. DNA for the CDR3: TGTGCCAGCAGCGTAAGTCGACAGTACACAGATACGCAGTATTTT. Its protein product is CASSVSRQYTDTQYF.

The count of this clone is one. This chain connects TRBV4-2 to TRBJ2-1, with TRBD2 identical over 10 bases. The CDR3 loop spans 16 amino acids. Losses at the gene ends were 1 base for V and 7 bases for J; bases not matched to a gene: 7. Germline CDR1 is LGHNA and CDR2 is YNFKEQ. CDR3 nucleotides: TGTGCCAGCAGCCAAGGCTCCAGCGGGGGGGGGAATGAGCAGTTCTTC. Translated: CASSQGSSGGGNEQFF.

This clone is a singleton in its sample. The chain carries TRBV9 and TRBJ2-7; unclear D gene. The germline gives CDR1 SGDLS, CDR2 YYNGEE. Trimming removed 0 bases at V and 2 bases at J, with 9 bases between. The CDR3 totals 14 residues. The CDR3 DNA follows: TGTGCCAGCAGCGTAGGAACAACTACCTACGAGCAGTACTTC. It encodes CASSVGTTTYEQYF.

The V call is TRBV7-9, the J call TRBJ2-7; perhaps TRBD1 as D (6 bases). This CDR3 is 13 amino acids long. Trimming shortened V by 5 bases and J by 4 bases, and 12 bases separated the two germline ends. Germline values: CDR1 SEHNR, CDR2 FQNEAQ (reference sequence). CDR3 sequence: CASSTHREYEQYF. The DNA for the CDR3 is TGTGCCAGCAGCACCCACAGGGAGTACGAGCAGTACTTC.

This sequence joins TRBV6-5 and TRBJ2-5; D may be TRBD2 (5 bases). CDR3 size: 14 residues. Looked up from germline, CDR1 is MNHEY and CDR2 is SVGAGI. With 0 bases removed from V and 4 bases from J, the gap between germline ends came to 9 bases. CDR3: CASSYSNEGETQYF. CDR3 sequence (DNA): TGTGCCAGCAGTTACTCGAATGAGGGAGAGACCCAGTACTTC.

CDR3 amino acids: CASNSQGANYGYTF. CDR3 bases: TGTGCCAGTAATTCACAGGGGGCTAACTATGGCTACACCTTC. This chain links TRBV19 with TRBJ1-2; 8 bases are shared with TRBD1. V lost 7 bases and J lost 0; bases outside the gene matches: 4. Looked up from germline, CDR1 is LNHDA and CDR2 is SQIVND (reference sequence). The CDR3 runs 14 residues. The complete variable domain, with remaining parts taken from reference TRBV19 and TRBJ1-2, reads DGGITQSPKYLFRKEGQNVTLSCEQNLNHDAMYWYRQDPGQGLRLIYYSQIVNDFQKGDIAEGYSVSREKKESFPLTVTSAQKNPTAFYLCASNSQGANYGYTFGSGTRLTVV.

Points on this clone: Mismatch with germline at one junction end may stem from a read error. This chain uses TRBV7-9 with TRBJ2-7; D may correspond to TRBD1 or TRBD2 (5 bases each). The CDR3 has 18 amino acids. Germline V lookup: CDR1 SEHNR, CDR2 FQNEAQ (reference sequence). CDR3 loop: CASSLALGPLADSYEQYF. Written as DNA, the CDR3 is TGTGCCAGCAGCCTAGCATTGGGGCCCCTGGCCGACTCCTACGAGCAGTACTTC.